This T cell receptor beta chain was recovered during a study of blood T cell repertoires in COVID-19 (dated by TCRdb to the early 2020s). Regarding the complete study: Samples covering the acute and convalescent phases of COVID-19 were provided by collaborators in the United States, Italy and Spain. The prospective study material was composed of cDNA or gDNA derived from T cells, B-cell-depleted T cells, or PBMCs. Sample metadata almost always included a de-identified subject ID, COVID-19 status, age in years and sex. Where HLA class I and class II types were available, the types were taken from metadata supplied by the sample provider, not from assay-based typing. The samples were drawn from the first 160 participants of the ongoing ImmuneRACE study and from 1,254 subjects provided by 6 global collaborators. Subjects who had been exposed to COVID-19, were actively infected with it, or had recovered from it provided the deeply sampled blood TCRbeta repertoires that made up the dataset. A freely available public database, intended as a resource for researchers studying the immune response to SARS-CoV-2, is where the repertoires were released.

TCRbeta CDR3 regions were amplified from genomic DNA by means of the immunoSEQ Assay, a bias-controlled multiplex PCR. On the authors' methods: The number of nucleated cells in each sample was estimated by amplification of reference gene primers within the assay. To quantify the absolute abundance of each unique TCRbeta CDR3 rearrangement, sequence reads were collapsed and filtered. For each sample, productive Simpson clonality was calculated as the square root of Simpson's diversity index over productive rearrangements. TCRdb's version of the immuneACCESS table is confined to in-frame rearrangements and falls short of the full clone set. An unresolved V gene accounts for under half of the shortfall where checked; the remainder is of unknown origin. Clone size and V and J calls were adopted from that table, with D and trimming inferred from the DNA. This sample gives tens of thousands of clones in total; 88% of them show up just once. Roughly 6.2% of the sample lies in the top ten.

Concerning this clone itself: Its specific antigen is unknown. The input lacks base qualities; no much larger clone sits a single base away.

From the cysteine through the phenylalanine, the CDR3 covers 14 amino acids. Left in the record is the CDR3 DNA by itself, 42 bases read in frame from the first base. From the germline V gene (reference sequence), CDR1 is LNHDA and CDR2 is SQIVND. The trim is 5 bases for V and 7 bases for J, with a gap of 17 bases between the germline ends. The full study reports these points: Clinical and demographic metadata were provided uncurated, with the amount varying by source and participant.

Collaborating institutions collected whole blood in K2EDTA tubes following their own protocols. For TCRbeta analysis, collaborator samples were shipped as frozen whole blood, as isolated PBMCs, or as DNA extracted from either sample type. The chain couples TRBV19 to TRBJ1-1; the D gene is possibly TRBD1, with 6 bases matching. The origin of this receptor is a man in his forties or fifties with active COVID-19. The source material was peripheral blood. CDR3 reads: CASSGTFLKNEAFF. The nucleotide sequence is given as TGTGCCAGTAGTGGGACATTCCTAAAGAATGAAGCTTTCTTT.